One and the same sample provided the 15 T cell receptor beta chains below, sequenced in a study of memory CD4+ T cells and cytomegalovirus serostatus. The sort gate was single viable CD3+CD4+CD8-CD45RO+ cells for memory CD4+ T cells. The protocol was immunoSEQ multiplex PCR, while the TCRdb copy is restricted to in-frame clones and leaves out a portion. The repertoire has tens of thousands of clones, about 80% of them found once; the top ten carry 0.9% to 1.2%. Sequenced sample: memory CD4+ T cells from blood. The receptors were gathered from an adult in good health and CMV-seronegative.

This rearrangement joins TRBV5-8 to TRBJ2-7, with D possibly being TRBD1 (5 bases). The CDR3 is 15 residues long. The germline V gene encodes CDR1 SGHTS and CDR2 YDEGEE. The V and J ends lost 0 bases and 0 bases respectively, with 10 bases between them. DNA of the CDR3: TGTGCCAGCAGCTTGGAGTCAGGGATCTCCTACGAGCAGTACTTC. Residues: CASSLESGISYEQYF.

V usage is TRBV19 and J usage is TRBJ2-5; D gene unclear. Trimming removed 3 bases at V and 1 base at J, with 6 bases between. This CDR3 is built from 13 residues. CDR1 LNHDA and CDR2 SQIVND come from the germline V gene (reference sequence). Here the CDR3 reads CASSIASQETQYF. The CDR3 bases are TGTGCCAGTAGTATCGCTAGCCAAGAGACCCAGTACTTC.

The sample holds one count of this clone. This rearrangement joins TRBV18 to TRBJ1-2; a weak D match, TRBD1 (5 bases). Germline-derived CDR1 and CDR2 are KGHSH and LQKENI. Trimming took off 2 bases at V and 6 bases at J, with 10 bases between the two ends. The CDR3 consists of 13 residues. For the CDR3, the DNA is TGTGCCAGCTCACCAGTTGTAGGGGATGGCTACACCTTC. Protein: CASSPVVGDGYTF. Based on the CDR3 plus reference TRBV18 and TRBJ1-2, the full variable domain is NAGVMQNPRHLVRRRGQEARLRCSPMKGHSHVYWYRQLPEEGLKFMVYLQKENIIDESGMPKERFSAEFPKEGPSILRIQQVVRGDSAAYFCASSPVVGDGYTFGSGTRLTVV.

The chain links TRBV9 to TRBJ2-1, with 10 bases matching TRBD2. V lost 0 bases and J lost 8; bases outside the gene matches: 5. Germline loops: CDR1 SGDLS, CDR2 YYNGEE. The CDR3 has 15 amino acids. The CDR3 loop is CASSVEAGGPYEQFF. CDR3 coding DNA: TGTGCCAGCAGCGTAGAAGCGGGAGGGCCGTATGAGCAGTTCTTC. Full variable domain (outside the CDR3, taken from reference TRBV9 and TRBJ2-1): DSGVTQTPKHLITATGQRVTLRCSPRSGDLSVYWYQQSLDQGLQFLIQYYNGEERAKGNILERFSAQQFPDLHSELNLSSLELGDSALYFCASSVEAGGPYEQFFGPGTRLTVL.

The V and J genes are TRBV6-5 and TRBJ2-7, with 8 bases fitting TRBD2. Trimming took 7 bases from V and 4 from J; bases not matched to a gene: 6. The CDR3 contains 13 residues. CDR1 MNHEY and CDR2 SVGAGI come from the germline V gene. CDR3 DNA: TGTGCCAGCAAAAGCGGGAGTAGATACGAGCAGTACTTC. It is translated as CASKSGSRYEQYF.

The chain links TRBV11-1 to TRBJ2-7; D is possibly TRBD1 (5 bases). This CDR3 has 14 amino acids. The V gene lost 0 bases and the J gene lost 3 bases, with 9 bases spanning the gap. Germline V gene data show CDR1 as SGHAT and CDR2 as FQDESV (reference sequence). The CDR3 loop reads CASSLAQGHYEQYF. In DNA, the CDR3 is TGTGCCAGCAGCTTAGCCCAGGGTCACTACGAGCAGTACTTC. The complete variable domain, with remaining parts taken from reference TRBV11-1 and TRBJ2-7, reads EAEVAQSPRYKITEKSQAVAFWCDPISGHATLYWYRQILGQGPELLVQFQDESVVDDSQLPKDRFSAERLKGVDSTLKIQPAELGDSAMYLCASSLAQGHYEQYFGPGTRLTVT.

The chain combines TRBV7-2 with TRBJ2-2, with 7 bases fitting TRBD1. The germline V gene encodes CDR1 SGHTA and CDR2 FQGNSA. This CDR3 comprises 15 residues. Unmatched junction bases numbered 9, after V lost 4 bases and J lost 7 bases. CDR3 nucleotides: TGTGCCAGCAGCTCCCTGACAGGGTCGGGCGGGGAGCTGTTTTTT. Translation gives CASSSLTGSGGELFF.

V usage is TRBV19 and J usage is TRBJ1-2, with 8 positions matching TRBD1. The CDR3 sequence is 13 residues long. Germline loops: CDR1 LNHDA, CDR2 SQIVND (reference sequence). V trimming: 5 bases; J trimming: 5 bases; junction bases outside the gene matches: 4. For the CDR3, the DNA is TGTGCCAGTAGTTTCAGGGGGCTGTATGGCTACACCTTC. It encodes CASSFRGLYGYTF. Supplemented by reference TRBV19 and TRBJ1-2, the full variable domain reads DGGITQSPKYLFRKEGQNVTLSCEQNLNHDAMYWYRQDPGQGLRLIYYSQIVNDFQKGDIAEGYSVSREKKESFPLTVTSAQKNPTAFYLCASSFRGLYGYTFGSGTRLTVV.

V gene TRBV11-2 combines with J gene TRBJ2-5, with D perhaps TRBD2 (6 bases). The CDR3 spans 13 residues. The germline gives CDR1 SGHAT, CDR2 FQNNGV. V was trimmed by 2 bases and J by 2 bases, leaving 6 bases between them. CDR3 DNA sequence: TGTGCCAGCAGCTTACGGGGGCAAGAGACCCAGTACTTC. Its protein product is CASSLRGQETQYF.

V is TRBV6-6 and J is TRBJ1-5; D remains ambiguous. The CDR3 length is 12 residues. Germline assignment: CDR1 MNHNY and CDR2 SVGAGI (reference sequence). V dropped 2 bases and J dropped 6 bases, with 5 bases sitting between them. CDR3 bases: TGTGCCAGCAGTTACGCGTCTCAGCCCCAGCATTTT. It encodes CASSYASQPQHF.

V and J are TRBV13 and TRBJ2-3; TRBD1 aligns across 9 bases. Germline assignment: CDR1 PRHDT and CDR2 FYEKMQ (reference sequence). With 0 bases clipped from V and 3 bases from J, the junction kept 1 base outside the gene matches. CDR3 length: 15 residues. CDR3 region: CASSLGGQGTDTQYF. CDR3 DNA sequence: TGTGCCAGCAGCTTAGGAGGACAGGGGACAGATACGCAGTATTTT.

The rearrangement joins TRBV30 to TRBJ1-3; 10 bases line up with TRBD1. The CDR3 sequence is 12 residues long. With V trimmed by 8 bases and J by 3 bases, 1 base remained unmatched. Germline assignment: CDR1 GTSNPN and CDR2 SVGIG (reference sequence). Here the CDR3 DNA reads TGTGCCGGACAGGGGGATGGAAACACCATATATTTT. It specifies CAGQGDGNTIYF.

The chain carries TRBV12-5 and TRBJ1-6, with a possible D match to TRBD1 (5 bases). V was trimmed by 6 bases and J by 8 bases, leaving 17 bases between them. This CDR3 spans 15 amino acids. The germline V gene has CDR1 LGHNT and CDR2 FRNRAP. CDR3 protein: CASGLISGTDSPLHF. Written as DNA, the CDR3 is TGTGCTAGTGGGCTCATAAGCGGGACGGATTCACCCCTCCACTTT.

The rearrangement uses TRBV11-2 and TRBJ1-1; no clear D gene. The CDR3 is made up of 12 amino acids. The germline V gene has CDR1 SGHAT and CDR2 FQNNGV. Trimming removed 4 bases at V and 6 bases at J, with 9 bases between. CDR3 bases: TGTGCCAGCAGCTATGAGGTGTCTGAAGCTTTCTTT. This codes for CASSYEVSEAFF. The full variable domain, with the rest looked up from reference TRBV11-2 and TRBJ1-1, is EAGVAQSPRYKIIEKRQSVAFWCNPISGHATLYWYQQILGQGPKLLIQFQNNGVVDDSQLPKDRFSAERLKGVDSTLKIQPAKLEDSAVYLCASSYEVSEAFFGQGTRLTVV.

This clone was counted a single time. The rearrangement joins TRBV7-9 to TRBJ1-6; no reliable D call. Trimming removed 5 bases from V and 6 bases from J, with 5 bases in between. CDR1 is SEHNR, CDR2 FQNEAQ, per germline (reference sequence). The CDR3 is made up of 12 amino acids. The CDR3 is CASSVSNSPLHF. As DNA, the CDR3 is TGTGCCAGCAGCGTCAGTAATTCACCCCTCCACTTT.